This T cell receptor beta chain stems from a study of T-cell memory formation after mild COVID-19. Overall study: Among the donors, TCR clusters were largely specific to each donor.

With constant-segment primers, 5'RACE yielded cDNA libraries of TCR alpha and TCR beta that carried sample barcodes and UMIs. TCRdb fed the 5' RACE reads into MiXCR, producing one record per CDR3 protein. This sample has 250,000 to 350,000 distinct CDR3 sequences, with over 11% found just once. This clonotype originated in a man in his late teens or twenties who had mild COVID-19 (a few samples of this study predate the infection). Cell type and time point are not known. Sequenced sample: PBMCs or a T cell subset sorted from them (not recorded which).

Here the CDR3 reads CASSQDLRSYGYTF. The CDR3 DNA is TGCGCCAGCAGCCAAGATCTCAGATCGTATGGCTACACCTTC. The rearrangement links TRBV4-1 to TRBJ1-2; D not resolved. The CDR3 is 14 amino acids. The V gene's germline CDR1 is MGHRA and CDR2 YSYEKL. Deletions cut 0 bases from V and 5 bases from J, with 10 bases between.